What follows are 8 T cell receptor beta chains derived from one specimen sequenced in a study of T cells in tuberculosis. Here immunoSEQ multiplex PCR was the method, and the copy in TCRdb shows in-frame clones only, minus some. Among 20,000 to 25,000 clones, 95% to 98% were seen once, and the ten largest hold approximately 6.2%. Sequencing was done on a sample of PBMCs. Receptors originate from a donor aged 10-29 years with latent tuberculosis or without tuberculosis infection.

The rearrangement links TRBV19 to TRBJ1-1; D gene unclear. Germline values: CDR1 LNHDA, CDR2 SQIVND (reference sequence). The germline V and J ends were trimmed by 11 bases and 6 bases, with 19 bases remaining between them. The CDR3 has 13 residues. The CDR3 loop reads CASSIQISSEAFF. The DNA for the CDR3 is TGTGCCTCCTCAATTCAGATATCGTCTGAAGCTTTCTTT. Based on the CDR3 plus reference TRBV19 and TRBJ1-1, the full variable domain is DGGITQSPKYLFRKEGQNVTLSCEQNLNHDAMYWYRQDPGQGLRLIYYSQIVNDFQKGDIAEGYSVSREKKESFPLTVTSAQKNPTAFYLCASSIQISSEAFFGQGTRLTVV.

V usage is TRBV19 and J usage is TRBJ1-1; tentatively, D is TRBD1 (6 bases). V was cut by 6 bases and J by 3 bases, with 20 bases left in between. The CDR3 contains 16 residues. The germline CDR1 and CDR2 sequences are LNHDA and SQIVND (reference sequence). In nucleotides, the CDR3 is TGTGCCAGTAGAGACAGGCCTGGTATCCCCTACACTGAAGCTTTCTTT. It translates to CASRDRPGIPYTEAFF. The full variable domain, completed using reference TRBV19 and TRBJ1-1, is DGGITQSPKYLFRKEGQNVTLSCEQNLNHDAMYWYRQDPGQGLRLIYYSQIVNDFQKGDIAEGYSVSREKKESFPLTVTSAQKNPTAFYLCASRDRPGIPYTEAFFGQGTRLTVV.

The V and J genes are TRBV7-9 and TRBJ2-2; 11 nucleotides agree with TRBD2. There are 16 residues in the CDR3. With V trimmed by 2 bases and J by 6 bases, 5 bases remained unmatched. Per germline, CDR1 SEHNR and CDR2 FQNEAQ (reference sequence). The DNA of the CDR3 is TGTGCCAGCAGCTTACCTACTAGCGGGAGTCCCGGGGAGCTGTTTTTT. Amino acid sequence: CASSLPTSGSPGELFF.

The chain joins TRBV2 to TRBJ1-1; D gene unclear. V was shortened by 7 bases and J by 4 bases, with 19 bases between the two germline ends. The CDR3 is made up of 15 amino acids. The V gene's germline CDR1 is SNHLY and CDR2 FYNNEI. CDR3 in amino acids: CASIIEGTRRTEAFF. CDR3 nucleotides: TGTGCCAGCATTATCGAGGGCACCCGACGCACTGAAGCTTTCTTT.

The V call is TRBV29-1, the J call TRBJ1-2; a weak D match, TRBD1 (5 bases). V gave up 4 bases and J gave up 8 bases, with 14 bases separating them. The CDR3 consists of 12 residues. Per the germline V gene, CDR1 is SQVTM and CDR2 is ANQGSEA. The DNA of the CDR3 is TGCAGCGTTGGGGGTTCGGGGGTCGGCTACACCTTC. Its protein product is CSVGGSGVGYTF.

The chain has TRBV4-2 and TRBJ2-7; 12 bases align to TRBD2. Germline CDR1 LGHNA, CDR2 YNFKEQ. This CDR3 has 18 residues. V shed 4 bases and J 0 bases; nucleotides not matched to a gene: 10. The CDR3 protein is CASSPPRLAGESSYEQYF. In DNA, the CDR3 is TGTGCCAGCAGCCCTCCTCGACTAGCGGGGGAAAGCTCCTACGAGCAGTACTTC.

The gene calls are TRBV6-5 and TRBJ1-2, with a tentative D call TRBD1 (5 bases). Per germline, CDR1 MNHEY and CDR2 SVGAGI. CDR3 length: 16 residues. Trimming removed 2 bases at V and 8 bases at J, with 21 bases between. As DNA, the CDR3 is TGTGCCAGCAGTTACCTAATGATGGCAGGGTCGAGCGGCTACACCTTC. It translates to CASSYLMMAGSSGYTF.

V is TRBV6-5 and J is TRBJ2-2, with D perhaps matching TRBD2 (6 bases). V lost 5 bases and J 4 bases, leaving 14 bases between the germline ends. Germline V gives CDR1 MNHEY, CDR2 SVGAGI. The CDR3 spans 15 residues. As DNA, the CDR3 is TGTGCCAGCAGTACGGGACTGCGAGGCACCGGGGAGCTGTTTTTT. Encoded protein: CASSTGLRGTGELFF.